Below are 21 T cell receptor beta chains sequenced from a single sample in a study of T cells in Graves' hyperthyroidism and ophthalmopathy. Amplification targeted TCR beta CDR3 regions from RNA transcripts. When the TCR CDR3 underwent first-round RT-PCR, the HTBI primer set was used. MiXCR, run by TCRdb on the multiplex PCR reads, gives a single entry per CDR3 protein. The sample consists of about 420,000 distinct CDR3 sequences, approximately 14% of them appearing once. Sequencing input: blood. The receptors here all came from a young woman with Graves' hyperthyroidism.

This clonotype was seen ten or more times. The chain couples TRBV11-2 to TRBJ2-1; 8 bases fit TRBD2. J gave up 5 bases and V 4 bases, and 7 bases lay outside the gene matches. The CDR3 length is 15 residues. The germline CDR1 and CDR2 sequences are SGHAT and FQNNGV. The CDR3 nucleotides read TGTGCCAGCAGCTCCAGCGGGAGAAGCGACAATGAGCAGTTCTTC. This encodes CASSSSGRSDNEQFF.

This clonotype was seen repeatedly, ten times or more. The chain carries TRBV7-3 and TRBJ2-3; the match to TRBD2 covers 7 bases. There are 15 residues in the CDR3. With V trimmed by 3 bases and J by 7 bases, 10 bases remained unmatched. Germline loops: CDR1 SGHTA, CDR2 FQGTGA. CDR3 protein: CASSFSGTKDNTQYF. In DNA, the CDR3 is TGTGCCAGCAGCTTCTCCGGGACTAAGGACAATACGCAGTATTTT.

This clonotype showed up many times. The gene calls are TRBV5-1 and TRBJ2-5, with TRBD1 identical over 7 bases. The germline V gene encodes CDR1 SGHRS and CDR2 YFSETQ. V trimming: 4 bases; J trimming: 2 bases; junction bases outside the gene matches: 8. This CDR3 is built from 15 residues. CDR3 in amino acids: CASSPLPGQQETQYF. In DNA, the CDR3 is TGCGCCAGCAGCCCCTTGCCGGGACAGCAAGAGACCCAGTACTTC.

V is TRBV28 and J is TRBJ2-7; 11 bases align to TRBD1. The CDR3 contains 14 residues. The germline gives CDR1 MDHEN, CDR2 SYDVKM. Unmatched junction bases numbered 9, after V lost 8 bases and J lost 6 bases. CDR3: CASRFLGQGGEQYF. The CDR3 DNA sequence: TGTGCCAGCCGGTTTCTGGGACAGGGGGGCGAGCAGTACTTC. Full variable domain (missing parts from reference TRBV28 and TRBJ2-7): DVKVTQSSRYLVKRTGEKVFLECVQDMDHENMFWYRQDPGLGLRLIYFSYDVKMKEKGDIPEGYSVSREKKERFSLILESASTNQTSMYLCASRFLGQGGEQYFGPGTRLTVT.

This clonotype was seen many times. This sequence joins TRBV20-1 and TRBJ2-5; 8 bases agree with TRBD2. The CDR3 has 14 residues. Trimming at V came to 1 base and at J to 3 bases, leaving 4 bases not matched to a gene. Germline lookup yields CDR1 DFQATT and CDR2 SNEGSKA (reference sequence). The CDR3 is CSARGDGGEETQYF. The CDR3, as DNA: TGCAGTGCTAGAGGAGACGGGGGGGAAGAGACCCAGTACTTC.

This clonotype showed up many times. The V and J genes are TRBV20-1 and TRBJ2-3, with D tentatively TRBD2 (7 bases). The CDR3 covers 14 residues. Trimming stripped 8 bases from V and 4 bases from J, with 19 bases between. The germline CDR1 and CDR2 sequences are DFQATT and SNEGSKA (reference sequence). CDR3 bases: TGCAGTCCAAAAGGGGGGGGGGGCTCAGATACGCAGTATTTT. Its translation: CSPKGGGGSDTQYF.

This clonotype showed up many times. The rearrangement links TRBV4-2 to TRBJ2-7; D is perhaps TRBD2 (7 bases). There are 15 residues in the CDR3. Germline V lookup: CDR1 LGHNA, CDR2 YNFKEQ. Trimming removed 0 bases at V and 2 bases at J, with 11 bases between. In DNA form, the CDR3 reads TGTGCCAGCAGCCAAGACTTCGGGGGGCCCTACGAGCAGTACTTC. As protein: CASSQDFGGPYEQYF.

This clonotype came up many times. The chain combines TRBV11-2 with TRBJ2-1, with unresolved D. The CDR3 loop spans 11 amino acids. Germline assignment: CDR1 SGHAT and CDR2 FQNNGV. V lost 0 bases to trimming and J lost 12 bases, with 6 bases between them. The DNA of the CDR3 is TGTGCCAGCAGCTTAGATGACCGGCAGTTCTTC. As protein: CASSLDDRQFF.

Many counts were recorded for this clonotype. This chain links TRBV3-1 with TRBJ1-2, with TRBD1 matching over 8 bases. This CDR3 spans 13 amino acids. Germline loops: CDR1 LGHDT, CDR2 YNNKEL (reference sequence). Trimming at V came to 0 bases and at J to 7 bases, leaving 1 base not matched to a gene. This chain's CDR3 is CASSQDGQGGYTF. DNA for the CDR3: TGTGCCAGCAGCCAAGACGGACAGGGTGGCTACACCTTC.

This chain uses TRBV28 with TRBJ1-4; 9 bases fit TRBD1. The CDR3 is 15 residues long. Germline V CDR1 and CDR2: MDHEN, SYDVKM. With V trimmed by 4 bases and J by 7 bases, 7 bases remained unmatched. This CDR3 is CASSSPGTGFEKLFF. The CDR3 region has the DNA TGTGCCAGCAGTTCCCCCGGGACAGGGTTTGAAAAACTGTTTTTT.

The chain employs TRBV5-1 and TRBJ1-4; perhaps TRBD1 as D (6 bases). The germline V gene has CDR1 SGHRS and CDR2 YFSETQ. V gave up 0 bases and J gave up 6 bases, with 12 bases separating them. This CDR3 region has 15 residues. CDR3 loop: CASSLEGRGDEKLFF. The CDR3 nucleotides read TGCGCCAGCAGCTTGGAAGGCAGGGGAGATGAAAAACTGTTTTTT.

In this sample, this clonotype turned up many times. CDR3 DNA sequence: TGTGCCAGCAGCCTGTCTGGGGGCGCGGGTTCCGAGCAGTACTTC. It translates to CASSLSGGAGSEQYF. The genes are TRBV7-3 and TRBJ2-7; D is possibly TRBD1 (6 bases). This CDR3 spans 15 amino acids. Trimming left V 5 bases short and J 6 bases short, with 20 bases between. The V gene's germline CDR1 is SGHTA and CDR2 FQGTGA. The variable domain in full, with the rest retrieved from reference TRBV7-3 and TRBJ2-7, is GAGVSQTPSNKVTEKGKYVELRCDPISGHTALYWYRQSLGQGPEFLIYFQGTGAADDSGLPNDRFFAVRPEGSVSTLKIQRTERGDSAVYLCASSLSGGAGSEQYFGPGTRLTVT.

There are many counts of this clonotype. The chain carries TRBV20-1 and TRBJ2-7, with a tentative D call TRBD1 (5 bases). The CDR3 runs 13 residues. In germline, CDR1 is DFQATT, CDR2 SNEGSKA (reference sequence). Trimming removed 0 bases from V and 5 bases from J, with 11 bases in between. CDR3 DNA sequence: TGCAGTGCTAGAGACAGGGTGGAACACGAGCAGTACTTC. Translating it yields CSARDRVEHEQYF.

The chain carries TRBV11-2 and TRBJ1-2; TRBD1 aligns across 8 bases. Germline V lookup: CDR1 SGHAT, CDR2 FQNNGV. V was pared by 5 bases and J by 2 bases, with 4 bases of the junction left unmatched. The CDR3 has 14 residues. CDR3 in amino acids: CASSTQGANYGYTF. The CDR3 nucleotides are TGTGCCAGCAGCACGCAGGGGGCAAACTATGGCTACACCTTC. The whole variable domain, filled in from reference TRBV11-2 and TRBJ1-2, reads EAGVAQSPRYKIIEKRQSVAFWCNPISGHATLYWYQQILGQGPKLLIQFQNNGVVDDSQLPKDRFSAERLKGVDSTLKIQPAKLEDSAVYLCASSTQGANYGYTFGSGTRLTVV.

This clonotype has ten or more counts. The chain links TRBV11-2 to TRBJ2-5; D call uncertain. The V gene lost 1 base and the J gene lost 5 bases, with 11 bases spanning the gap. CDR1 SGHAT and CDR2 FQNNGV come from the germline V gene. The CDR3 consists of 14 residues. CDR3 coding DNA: TGTGCCAGCAGCTTAGGGCAGGTCCAGGAGACCCAGTACTTC. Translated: CASSLGQVQETQYF.

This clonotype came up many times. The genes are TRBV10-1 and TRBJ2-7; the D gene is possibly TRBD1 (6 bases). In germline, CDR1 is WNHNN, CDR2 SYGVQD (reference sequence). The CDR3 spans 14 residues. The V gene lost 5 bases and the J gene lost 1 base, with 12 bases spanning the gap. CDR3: CASSQTGRSYEQYF. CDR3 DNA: TGCGCCAGCAGTCAGACAGGCCGTTCCTACGAGCAGTACTTC.

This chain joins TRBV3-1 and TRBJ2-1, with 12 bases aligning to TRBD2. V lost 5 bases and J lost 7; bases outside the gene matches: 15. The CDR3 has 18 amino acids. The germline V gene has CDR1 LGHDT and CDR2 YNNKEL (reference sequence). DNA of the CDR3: TGTGCCAGCAGCTCCAGGACTAGCGGGGCCACCTGGGGGAATGAGCAGTTCTTC. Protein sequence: CASSSRTSGATWGNEQFF.

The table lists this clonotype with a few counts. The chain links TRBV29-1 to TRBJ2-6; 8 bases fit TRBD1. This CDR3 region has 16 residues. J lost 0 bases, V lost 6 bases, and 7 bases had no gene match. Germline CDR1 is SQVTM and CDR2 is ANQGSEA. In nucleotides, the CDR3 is TGCAGCGTCCCGGGACAGGCGGACTCTGGGGCCAACGTCCTGACTTTC. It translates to CSVPGQADSGANVLTF.

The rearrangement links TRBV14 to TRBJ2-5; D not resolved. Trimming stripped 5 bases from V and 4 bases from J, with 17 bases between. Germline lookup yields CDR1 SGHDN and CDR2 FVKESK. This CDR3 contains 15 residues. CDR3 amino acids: CASSSQSPPGETQYF. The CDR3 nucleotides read TGTGCCAGCAGCAGCCAGTCCCCCCCCGGAGAGACCCAGTACTTC.

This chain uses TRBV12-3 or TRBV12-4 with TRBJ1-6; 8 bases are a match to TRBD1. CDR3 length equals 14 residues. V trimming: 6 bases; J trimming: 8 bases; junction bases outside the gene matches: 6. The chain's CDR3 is CASSRQGRDSPLHF. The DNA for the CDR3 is TGTGCCAGCAGCCGACAGGGGCGAGATTCACCCCTCCACTTT.

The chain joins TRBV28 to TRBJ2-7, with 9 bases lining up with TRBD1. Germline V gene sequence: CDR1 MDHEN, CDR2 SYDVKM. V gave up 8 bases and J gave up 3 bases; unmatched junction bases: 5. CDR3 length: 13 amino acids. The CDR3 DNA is TGTGCCAGCGGTACAGGGGGCGACTACGAGCAGTACTTC. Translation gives CASGTGGDYEQYF.